Shown below are 30 T cell receptor beta chains from a single sample sequenced in a study of T cells expressing NK-cell markers. No DNA is given; TCRdb re-called the 5' RACE reads and lists each CDR3 protein once. The sample includes about 190,000 distinct CDR3 sequences. What was sequenced was blood T cells: a sorted CD56 or NKG2C T cell subset, CD4+ or CD8+ T cells, or bulk PBMC T cells (not recorded which). Receptors originate from a man aged 18-75 years in good health.

This chain links TRBV3-1 with TRBJ2-7; the D gene TCRdb calls, TRBD1, cannot be checked with no DNA. Germline V CDR1 and CDR2: LGHDT, YNNKEL (reference sequence). The CDR3 is made up of 13 amino acids. The CDR3 sequence is CASSQQTGYEQYF.

This chain uses TRBV13 with TRBJ2-3; the TCRdb D gene call, TRBD2, has no DNA to confirm it. The CDR3 consists of 16 residues. Germline V gene lookup returns CDR1 PRHDT and CDR2 FYEKMQ (reference sequence). The CDR3 spells CASSTGLAGRTDTQYF.

The chain has TRBV6-5 and TRBJ1-6; TCRdb lists TRBD1, though no DNA is available to test this call. This CDR3 has 15 residues. In germline, CDR1 is MNHEY, CDR2 SVGAGI. The CDR3 here is CASSYQDKDNSPLHF.

The V call is TRBV19, the J call TRBJ1-2; TCRdb's D call, TRBD1, is unchecked because there is no DNA. In germline, CDR1 is LNHDA, CDR2 SQIVND (reference sequence). This CDR3 comprises 11 residues. The CDR3 is CAVGVSLGYTF.

V usage is TRBV25-1 and J usage is TRBJ2-5; TCRdb designates TRBD2, a call that cannot be tested without DNA. This CDR3 has 15 residues. CDR1 and CDR2 (germline): MGHDK, SYGVNS. The CDR3 loop is CASSESQEGVGTQYF.

The rearrangement uses TRBV13 and TRBJ2-3; the D call of TRBD1 rests on TCRdb alone, since no DNA is present to check it. Germline CDR1 and CDR2: PRHDT and FYEKMQ (reference sequence). The CDR3 consists of 15 residues. This CDR3 is CASSSGQAGADTQYF. The whole variable domain, filled in from reference TRBV13 and TRBJ2-3, reads AAGVIQSPRHLIKEKRETATLKCYPIPRHDTVYWYQQGPGQDPQFLISFYEKMQSDKGSIPDRFSAQQFSDYHSELNMSSLELGDSALYFCASSSGQAGADTQYFGPGTRLTVL.

The genes are TRBV2 and TRBJ1-1; without DNA, the TCRdb call of TRBD1 cannot be checked. CDR1 SNHLY and CDR2 FYNNEI come from the germline V gene. The CDR3 totals 16 residues. CDR3 protein: CASSEALSRVNTEAFF.

The J gene is TRBJ2-3, the V gene TRBV13; as DNA is missing, the TRBD1 call by TCRdb cannot be tested. CDR3 length equals 17 residues. Germline V gene sequence: CDR1 PRHDT, CDR2 FYEKMQ (reference sequence). CDR3 sequence: CASSRDGDRGSTDTQYF.

J is TRBJ2-3 and V is TRBV7-9; TCRdb's assignment of TRBD1 cannot be checked, as there is no DNA. Looked up from germline, CDR1 is SEHNR and CDR2 is FQNEAQ (reference sequence). The CDR3 extends over 15 amino acids. Here the CDR3 reads CASSETGGPTDTQYF.

The rearrangement joins TRBV7-8 to TRBJ2-1; the TRBD1 assignment by TCRdb is unverifiable without DNA. CDR1 is SGHVS and CDR2 is FQNEAQ in the germline V gene. The CDR3 has 18 amino acids. CDR3 residues: CASSSDRVVIVSYNEQFF.

The chain has TRBV19 and TRBJ2-2; TCRdb proposes TRBD1, but this gene call is untestable without DNA. The CDR3 spans 14 residues. The germline gives CDR1 LNHDA, CDR2 SQIVND (reference sequence). The CDR3 protein is CASSMGLGTGELFF.

The chain uses TRBV28 and TRBJ2-1; TCRdb's D call of TRBD2 is untestable without DNA. CDR3 size: 15 residues. Germline V gene lookup returns CDR1 MDHEN and CDR2 SYDVKM. CDR3 residues: CASSLDPRSYNEQFF.

This chain links TRBV6-5 with TRBJ2-2. The CDR3 has 14 residues. Germline values: CDR1 MNHEY, CDR2 SVGAGI. The CDR3 here is CASSYSGGGGELFF.

The chain carries TRBV21-1 and TRBJ2-7; TCRdb selects TRBD1, and the lack of DNA leaves this call unchecked. TRBV21-1 is annotated as a pseudogene. The CDR3 length is 15 residues. CDR3 sequence: CASTDSIGQSYEQYF.

This chain links TRBV5-6 with TRBJ2-1; the D call from TCRdb, TRBD2, cannot be confirmed without DNA. The length of the CDR3 is 15 residues. Germline values: CDR1 SGHDT, CDR2 YYEEEE. The CDR3 spells CASSTGTFSYNEQFF. The entire variable domain, with the rest obtained from reference TRBV5-6 and TRBJ2-1, is as follows: DAGVTQSPTHLIKTRGQQVTLRCSPKSGHDTVSWYQQALGQGPQFIFQYYEEEERQRGNFPDRFSGHQFPNYSSELNVNALLLGDSALYLCASSTGTFSYNEQFFGPGTRLTVL.

CDR3 region: CASSQDDRGTYEQYF. The J gene is TRBJ2-7, the V gene TRBV4-1; checking the TCRdb D call of TRBD1 is not possible without DNA. Germline CDR1 and CDR2: MGHRA and YSYEKL. There are 15 residues in the CDR3.

The chain joins TRBV21-1 to TRBJ1-2; TCRdb selects TRBD1, and the lack of DNA leaves this call unchecked. TRBV21-1 is marked as a pseudogene. The CDR3 extends over 17 amino acids. The CDR3 loop reads CASSKVGSCQGPGGYTF.

The chain is built from TRBV5-1 and TRBJ2-7; absent DNA, TCRdb's TRBD2 call cannot be checked. Germline V lookup: CDR1 SGHRS, CDR2 YFSETQ. The CDR3 is made up of 15 amino acids. CDR3 protein: CASSLGLSNSYEQYF.

V gene TRBV19 combines with J gene TRBJ1-4; lacking DNA, the TRBD1 call made by TCRdb goes unchecked. CDR1 and CDR2 (germline): LNHDA, SQIVND (reference sequence). The CDR3 spans 12 residues. The CDR3 sequence is CASGYKGEKLFF. The full variable domain, in which reference TRBV19 and TRBJ1-4 provide the parts outside the CDR3, is DGGITQSPKYLFRKEGQNVTLSCEQNLNHDAMYWYRQDPGQGLRLIYYSQIVNDFQKGDIAEGYSVSREKKESFPLTVTSAQKNPTAFYLCASGYKGEKLFFGSGTQLSVL.

The V call is TRBV11-2, the J call TRBJ2-7; without DNA, the TCRdb call of TRBD1 cannot be checked. CDR1 and CDR2 (germline): SGHAT, FQNNGV. The CDR3 has 16 amino acids. This CDR3 is CASSLVGGESSYEQYF.

This chain uses TRBV13 with TRBJ2-1. Germline V gives CDR1 PRHDT, CDR2 FYEKMQ (reference sequence). This CDR3 comprises 13 residues. The CDR3 is CASTRGLVTEQFF.

The V gene is TRBV24-1, the J gene TRBJ2-3. Germline V gene sequence: CDR1 KGHDR, CDR2 SFDVKD. The CDR3 has 16 amino acids. The CDR3 sequence: CATSDFSGWDTDTQYF.

J is TRBJ2-6 and V is TRBV11-1; the TCRdb call, TRBD1, lacks DNA for checking. This CDR3 is built from 18 residues. Per germline, CDR1 SGHAT and CDR2 FQDESV (reference sequence). This chain's CDR3 is CASSLDGTGDSGANVLTF. Complete variable domain (other parts from reference TRBV11-1 and TRBJ2-6): EAEVAQSPRYKITEKSQAVAFWCDPISGHATLYWYRQILGQGPELLVQFQDESVVDDSQLPKDRFSAERLKGVDSTLKIQPAELGDSAMYLCASSLDGTGDSGANVLTFGAGSRLTVL.

The V gene is TRBV6-4, the J gene TRBJ2-3; no DNA is available, so the TRBD1 call from TCRdb remains unchecked. Germline V lookup: CDR1 MRHNA, CDR2 SNTAGT. This CDR3 comprises 15 residues. CDR3 protein: CASSDGTGGTDTQYF.

The CDR3 sequence is CASSLGPGPYTQYF. The V call is TRBV7-9, the J call TRBJ2-3; there is no DNA to check the TCRdb D call of TRBD1. The CDR3 runs 14 residues. CDR1 and CDR2 from the germline V gene are SEHNR and FQNEAQ (reference sequence).

This sequence joins TRBV12-3 or TRBV12-4 and TRBJ2-1; there is no DNA to check the TCRdb D call of TRBD1. The CDR3 consists of 16 residues. This chain's CDR3 is CASTDPGGVEGNEQFF.

The rearrangement uses TRBV29-1 and TRBJ2-3; the D call of TRBD2 rests on TCRdb alone, since no DNA is present to check it. The CDR3 is 14 amino acids. The germline V gene has CDR1 SQVTM and CDR2 ANQGSEA. CDR3: CSVRTERGEDTQYF.

The rearrangement uses TRBV5-1 and TRBJ2-1; there is no DNA to check the TCRdb D call of TRBD2. The CDR3 contains 16 residues. Germline loops: CDR1 SGHRS, CDR2 YFSETQ. CDR3 sequence reads: CASSKGLPSSYNEQFF.

This chain joins TRBV12-3 or TRBV12-4 and TRBJ2-7; TCRdb names TRBD2, which stays unverified in the absence of DNA. This CDR3 is 13 amino acids long. CDR3 amino acids: CASTLEFGYEQYF.

This chain joins TRBV29-1 and TRBJ2-1; TCRdb reports TRBD1, a call that lacks DNA to check it against. In germline, CDR1 is SQVTM, CDR2 ANQGSEA. The CDR3 contains 13 residues. Here the CDR3 reads CSAQGASYNEQFF.